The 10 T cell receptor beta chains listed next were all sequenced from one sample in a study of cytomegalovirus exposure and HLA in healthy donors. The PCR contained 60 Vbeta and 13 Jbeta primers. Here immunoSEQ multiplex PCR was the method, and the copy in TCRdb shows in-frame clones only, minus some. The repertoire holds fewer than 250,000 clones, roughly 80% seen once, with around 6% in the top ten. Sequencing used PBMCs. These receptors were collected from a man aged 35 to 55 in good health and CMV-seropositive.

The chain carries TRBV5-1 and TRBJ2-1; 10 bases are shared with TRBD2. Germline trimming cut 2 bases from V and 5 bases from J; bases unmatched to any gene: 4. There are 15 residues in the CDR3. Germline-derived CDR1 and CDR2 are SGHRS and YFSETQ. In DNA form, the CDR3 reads TGCGCCAGCAGCTTAGCACTAGCGGGAAACAATGAGCAGTTCTTC. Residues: CASSLALAGNNEQFF. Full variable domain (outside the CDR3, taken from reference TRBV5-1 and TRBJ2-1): KAGVTQTPRYLIKTRGQQVTLSCSPISGHRSVSWYQQTPGQGLQFLFEYFSETQRNKGNFPGRFSGRQFSNSRSEMNVSTLELGDSALYLCASSLALAGNNEQFFGPGTRLTVL.

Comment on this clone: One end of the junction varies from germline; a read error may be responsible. This chain's CDR3 is CASSLTRQETQYF. DNA of the CDR3: TGTGCTAGCAGCTTAACCCGGCAAGAGACCCAGTACTTC. The rearrangement links TRBV7-7 to TRBJ2-5; D is uncertain. CDR3 length: 13 residues. Germline values: CDR1 SSHAT, CDR2 FNYEAQ (reference sequence).

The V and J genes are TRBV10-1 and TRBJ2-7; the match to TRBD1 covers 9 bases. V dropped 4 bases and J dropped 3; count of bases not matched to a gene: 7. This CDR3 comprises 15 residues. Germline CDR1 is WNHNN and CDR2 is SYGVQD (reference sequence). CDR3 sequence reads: CASSGRTGENYEQYF. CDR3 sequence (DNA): TGCGCCAGCAGTGGGAGGACAGGGGAAAACTACGAGCAGTACTTC.

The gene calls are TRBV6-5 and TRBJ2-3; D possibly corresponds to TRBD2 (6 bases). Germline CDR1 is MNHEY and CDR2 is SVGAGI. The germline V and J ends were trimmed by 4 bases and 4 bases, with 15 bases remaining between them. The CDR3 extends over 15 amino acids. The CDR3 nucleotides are TGTGCCAGCAGTTTGATGGCGGGAAGCGCAGATACGCAGTATTTT. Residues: CASSLMAGSADTQYF.

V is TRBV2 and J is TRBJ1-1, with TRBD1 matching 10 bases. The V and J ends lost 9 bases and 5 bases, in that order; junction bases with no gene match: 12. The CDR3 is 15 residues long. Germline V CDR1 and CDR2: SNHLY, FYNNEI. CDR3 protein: CARGATGTGETEAFF. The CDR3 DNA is TGTGCCAGGGGGGCTACCGGGACAGGGGAGACTGAAGCTTTCTTT. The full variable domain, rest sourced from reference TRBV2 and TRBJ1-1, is EPEVTQTPSHQVTQMGQEVILRCVPISNHLYFYWYRQILGQKVEFLVSFYNNEISEKSEIFDDQFSVERPDGSNFTLKIRSTKLEDSAMYFCARGATGTGETEAFFGQGTRLTVV.

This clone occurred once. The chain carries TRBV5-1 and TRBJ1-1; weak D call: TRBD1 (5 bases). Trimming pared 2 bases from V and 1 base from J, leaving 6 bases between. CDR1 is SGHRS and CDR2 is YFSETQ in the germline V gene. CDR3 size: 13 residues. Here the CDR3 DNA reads TGCGCCAGCAGCTTTAGGGGGAACACTGAAGCTTTCTTT. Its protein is CASSFRGNTEAFF.

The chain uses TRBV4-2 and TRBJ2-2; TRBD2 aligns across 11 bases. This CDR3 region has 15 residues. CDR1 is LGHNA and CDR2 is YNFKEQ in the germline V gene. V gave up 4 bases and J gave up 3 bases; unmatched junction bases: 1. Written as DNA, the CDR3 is TGTGCCAGCAGCCCGGGACTAGCGGACACCGGGGAGCTGTTTTTT. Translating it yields CASSPGLADTGELFF.

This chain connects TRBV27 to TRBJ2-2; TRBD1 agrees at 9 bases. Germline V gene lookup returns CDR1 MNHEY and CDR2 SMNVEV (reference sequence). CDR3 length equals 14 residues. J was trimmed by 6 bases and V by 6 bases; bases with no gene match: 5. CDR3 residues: CASSRDRVAGELFF. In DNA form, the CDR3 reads TGTGCCAGCAGCCGGGACAGGGTGGCCGGGGAGCTGTTTTTT.

The CDR3 reads CASSSTTSGSNYNEQFF. CDR3 bases: TGTGCCAGCAGCTCCACAACTAGCGGGAGTAACTACAATGAGCAGTTCTTC. The V gene is TRBV7-9, the J gene TRBJ2-1; 11 nucleotides align to TRBD2. This CDR3 spans 17 amino acids. Germline trimming cut 4 bases from V and 3 bases from J; bases unmatched to any gene: 8. Germline lookup yields CDR1 SEHNR and CDR2 FQNEAQ (reference sequence). Full variable domain (outside the CDR3, taken from reference TRBV7-9 and TRBJ2-1): DTGVSQNPRHKITKRGQNVTFRCDPISEHNRLYWYRQTLGQGPEFLTYFQNEAQLEKSRLLSDRFSAERPKGSFSTLEIQRTEQGDSAMYLCASSSTTSGSNYNEQFFGPGTRLTVL.

The CDR3 DNA reads as TGTGCCAGCAGTGAAGGAAGGGGAGGCTACACTGAAGCTTTCTTT. This encodes CASSEGRGGYTEAFF. V usage is TRBV2 and J usage is TRBJ1-1, with D maybe TRBD1 (5 bases). CDR3 length: 15 amino acids. Trimming shortened V by 1 base and J by 3 bases, and 12 bases separated the two germline ends. Germline loops: CDR1 SNHLY, CDR2 FYNNEI. Complete variable domain (other parts from reference TRBV2 and TRBJ1-1): EPEVTQTPSHQVTQMGQEVILRCVPISNHLYFYWYRQILGQKVEFLVSFYNNEISEKSEIFDDQFSVERPDGSNFTLKIRSTKLEDSAMYFCASSEGRGGYTEAFFGQGTRLTVV.